The 32 T cell receptor beta chains below come from one sample, sequenced in a study of T cells after yellow fever vaccination. One entry per CDR3 protein, called by TCRdb with MiXCR from the 5' RACE reads. The data show around 300,000 distinct CDR3 sequences, roughly 13% seen once. The starting material was CD4+ T cells sorted from PBMCs, obtained 45 days after the yellow fever booster vaccination. These receptors came from a man aged 25 to 40 who received the YFV17D yellow fever vaccine.

This rearrangement joins TRBV7-2 to TRBJ2-3; the D gene is possibly TRBD1 (5 bases). The V end was cut by 5 bases, the J end by 1 base, with 10 bases between. CDR1 is SGHTA and CDR2 is FQGNSA in the germline V gene. CDR3 size: 14 residues. In DNA, the CDR3 is TGTGCCAGCAGCGACAGACGCGGCACAGATACGCAGTATTTT. Amino acids: CASSDRRGTDTQYF.

This sequence joins TRBV28 and TRBJ2-7; the D gene is possibly TRBD2 (6 bases). Deletions cut 5 bases from V and 1 base from J, with 12 bases between. CDR1 MDHEN and CDR2 SYDVKM come from the germline V gene. The CDR3 length is 14 residues. The CDR3 reads CASSPRDLSYEQYF. The DNA for the CDR3 is TGTGCCAGCAGTCCCCGGGACTTGTCCTACGAGCAGTACTTC.

The chain combines TRBV12-3 or TRBV12-4 with TRBJ2-1; 9 bases match TRBD1. The CDR3 is made up of 15 amino acids. The junction had 10 bases not matched to a gene; V was cut back by 6 bases and J by 7 bases. Here the CDR3 reads CASRSHGTGSNEQFF. CDR3 nucleotide sequence: TGTGCCAGCAGGTCCCACGGGACAGGGTCGAATGAGCAGTTCTTC.

Details on this clonotype: One end of the junction fails to match germline, which may point to a read error. The chain carries TRBV7-3 and TRBJ1-1, with D unclear. Per the germline V gene, CDR1 is SGHTA and CDR2 is FQGTGA. CDR3 size: 13 residues. The CDR3 nucleotides read TGTGACAGCAGCCCCGGAATCTCAGAGGAAGCTTTCTTT. It codes for CDSSPGISEEAFF.

The rearrangement joins TRBV7-2 to TRBJ2-7; D is possibly TRBD2 (5 bases). The CDR3 extends over 13 amino acids. Germline V gene sequence: CDR1 SGHTA, CDR2 FQGNSA. V lost 5 bases, J lost 7 bases, and 15 bases lay in between. The CDR3 bases are TGTGCCAGCAGCGTCCCTCGGGGTCCTGAGCAGTACTTC. Translated: CASSVPRGPEQYF. Variable domain in full (rest from reference TRBV7-2 and TRBJ2-7): GAGVSQSPSNKVTEKGKDVELRCDPISGHTALYWYRQSLGQGLEFLIYFQGNSAPDKSGLPSDRFSAERTGGSVSTLTIQRTQQEDSAVYLCASSVPRGPEQYFGPGTRLTVT.

The chain recombines TRBV5-1 with TRBJ2-2; no reliable D call. Between the trimmed V and J ends, which lost 3 bases and 0 bases, there was a span of 9 bases. The CDR3 sequence is 15 residues long. CDR1 is SGHRS and CDR2 is YFSETQ in the germline V gene. Written as DNA, the CDR3 is TGCGCCAGCAGCTCGACGGTTCCGAACACCGGGGAGCTGTTTTTT. Residues: CASSSTVPNTGELFF.

The rearrangement links TRBV5-1 to TRBJ2-7, with 7 bases fitting TRBD1. Germline trimming cut 3 bases from V and 4 bases from J; bases unmatched to any gene: 7. The CDR3 spans 14 residues. In germline, CDR1 is SGHRS, CDR2 YFSETQ. CDR3 amino acids: CASSSGQPGYEQYF. The CDR3, as DNA: TGCGCCAGCAGCTCGGGACAGCCGGGGTACGAGCAGTACTTC.

This clonotype has more than one count but fewer than ten. The V gene is TRBV10-2, the J gene TRBJ2-2, with a weak D call TRBD1 (6 bases). Germline V gene sequence: CDR1 WSHSY, CDR2 SAAADI. There are 14 residues in the CDR3. The V end was cut by 11 bases, the J end by 2 bases, with 15 bases between. DNA for the CDR3: TGCGCCGGGGGCAGGGGATTTAACACCGGGGAGCTGTTTTTT. Translated: CAGGRGFNTGELFF.

The rearrangement links TRBV7-8 to TRBJ2-5; no definite D call. The CDR3 consists of 14 residues. Germline lookup yields CDR1 SGHVS and CDR2 FQNEAQ. V was clipped by 2 bases and J by 7 bases, with 14 bases between them. The CDR3 protein is CASSLSEVVGTQYF. The CDR3 DNA reads TGTGCCAGCAGCTTAAGCGAGGTCGTGGGGACCCAGTACTTC.

The CDR3, as DNA: TGTGCCAGCAGTAGAGGAGGGGAAGAGACCCAGTACTTC. This translates into CASSRGGEETQYF. The chain has TRBV6-1 and TRBJ2-5; TRBD2 is a possible D gene (6 bases). Trimming pared 5 bases from V and 3 bases from J, leaving 10 bases between. The CDR3 is 13 amino acids. CDR1 is MNHNS, CDR2 SASEGT, per germline.

This clonotype was counted a few times. J is TRBJ2-3 and V is TRBV5-1; D is uncertain. The CDR3 loop spans 13 amino acids. Trimming removed 4 bases from V and 2 bases from J, with 8 bases in between. CDR1 and CDR2 (germline): SGHRS, YFSETQ. CDR3: CASSHPSTDTQYF. CDR3 coding DNA: TGCGCCAGCAGCCACCCCTCCACAGATACGCAGTATTTT.

This clonotype came up a few times. The chain uses TRBV29-1 and TRBJ2-4; 10 bases fit TRBD2. V lost 4 bases, J lost 3 bases, and 9 bases stayed unmatched. From germline, CDR1 is SQVTM and CDR2 ANQGSEA. The CDR3 has 16 residues. CDR3: CSVGASGSLGKNIQYF. In nucleotides, the CDR3 is TGCAGCGTTGGGGCTAGCGGGAGCTTGGGCAAAAACATTCAGTACTTC.

This clonotype was seen ten or more times. CDR3 coding DNA: TGTGCCAGCTCACCGGGACAGAACACCGGGGAGCTGTTTTTT. Its translation is CASSPGQNTGELFF. The chain carries TRBV18 and TRBJ2-2; perhaps TRBD1 as D (6 bases). V lost 3 bases and J lost 1, with 6 bases in between. The CDR3 length is 14 residues. Germline V CDR1 and CDR2: KGHSH, LQKENI.

The table lists this clonotype with a few counts. The chain links TRBV20-1 to TRBJ2-7; 11 nucleotides align to TRBD2. In germline, CDR1 is DFQATT, CDR2 SNEGSKA (reference sequence). CDR3 size: 16 residues. J gave up 2 bases and V 6 bases, and 12 bases lay outside the gene matches. The CDR3 DNA reads as TGCAGTGCGCATCTCGCTGGTAGCGGGAGGGCCTACGAGCAGTACTTC. Translation: CSAHLAGSGRAYEQYF.

This clonotype was detected only a few times. V and J are TRBV7-4 and TRBJ2-7, with 7 bases identical to TRBD1. V trimming: 5 bases; J trimming: 8 bases; junction bases outside the gene matches: 15. The CDR3 is made up of 15 amino acids. Germline-derived CDR1 and CDR2 are SGHVT and SQSDAQ. For the CDR3, the DNA is TGTGCCAGCAGCCTATACAGGGGCTCCCCAGGACAGCAGTACTTC. Protein product: CASSLYRGSPGQQYF.

This sequence joins TRBV5-4 and TRBJ2-5; 7 bases agree with TRBD2. The J segment lost 5 bases and the V segment lost 4 bases, leaving 8 bases of the junction unmatched. The length of the CDR3 is 14 residues. Germline CDR1 reads SGHNT; CDR2 reads YYREEE (reference sequence). CDR3 sequence: CASSPRAGVETQYF. In nucleotides, the CDR3 is TGTGCCAGCAGCCCGCGGGCGGGAGTTGAGACCCAGTACTTC.

This chain joins TRBV3-1 and TRBJ2-5; no clear D. Germline V lookup: CDR1 LGHDT, CDR2 YNNKEL (reference sequence). Trimming left V 0 bases short and J 6 bases short, with 8 bases between. This CDR3 has 13 amino acids. CDR3 loop: CASSQDLSKTQYF. The CDR3 nucleotides read TGTGCCAGCAGCCAAGATCTCTCTAAGACCCAGTACTTC.

This clonotype was counted once. The rearrangement joins TRBV4-2 to TRBJ2-1; perhaps TRBD2 as D (7 bases). Trimming shortened V by 3 bases and J by 6 bases, and 27 bases separated the two germline ends. Germline lookup yields CDR1 LGHNA and CDR2 YNFKEQ. The CDR3 loop spans 19 amino acids. The CDR3 sequence is CASSQGGGRAKAGSNEQFF. In nucleotides, the CDR3 is TGTGCCAGCAGCCAGGGAGGGGGTCGGGCTAAGGCTGGATCCAATGAGCAGTTCTTC.

The chain is built from TRBV2 and TRBJ2-7; D might be TRBD1 or TRBD2, each matching 6 bases. Trimming removed 6 bases at V and 0 bases at J, with 12 bases between. This CDR3 contains 14 residues. Germline V lookup: CDR1 SNHLY, CDR2 FYNNEI. For the CDR3, the DNA is TGTGCCAGCAGCTTCGGGGGCCTCTCCTACGAGCAGTACTTC. Its protein product is CASSFGGLSYEQYF. The full variable domain, rest sourced from reference TRBV2 and TRBJ2-7, is EPEVTQTPSHQVTQMGQEVILRCVPISNHLYFYWYRQILGQKVEFLVSFYNNEISEKSEIFDDQFSVERPDGSNFTLKIRSTKLEDSAMYFCASSFGGLSYEQYFGPGTRLTVT.

This clonotype came up a few times. V is TRBV6-5 and J is TRBJ2-3, with D perhaps being TRBD1 or TRBD2 (5 bases each). V lost 2 bases and J 9 bases, leaving 24 bases between the germline ends. CDR1 and CDR2 (germline): MNHEY, SVGAGI. There are 17 residues in the CDR3. Here the CDR3 reads CASSYSGLPGSRGTQYF. The DNA of the CDR3 is TGTGCCAGCAGTTACAGCGGCCTCCCGGGGTCTAGGGGCACGCAGTATTTT.

A few counts support this clonotype. This chain joins TRBV7-8 and TRBJ2-7; TRBD2 aligns across 8 bases. The CDR3 totals 15 residues. Germline loops: CDR1 SGHVS, CDR2 FQNEAQ. J was trimmed by 5 bases and V by 0 bases; bases with no gene match: 6. In nucleotides, the CDR3 is TGTGCCAGCAGCTTAGCTAGCGGGATCATGGACGAGCAGTACTTC. Translated, it gives CASSLASGIMDEQYF.

This clonotype appeared a few times. The rearrangement uses TRBV18 and TRBJ2-7; TRBD1 matches at 9 bases. CDR1 is KGHSH, CDR2 LQKENI, per germline. V was clipped by 5 bases and J by 0 bases; unmatched bases: 8. The CDR3 runs to 16 residues. The CDR3 sequence is CASSTTRDRASYEQYF. The CDR3 DNA reads as TGTGCCAGCTCAACGACACGGGACAGGGCCTCCTACGAGCAGTACTTC.

The V and J genes are TRBV7-2 and TRBJ2-3; TRBD2 agrees at 7 bases. CDR3 length: 15 residues. Trimming at V came to 2 bases and at J to 1 base, leaving 3 bases not matched to a gene. Germline assignment: CDR1 SGHTA and CDR2 FQGNSA. The CDR3 DNA follows: TGTGCCAGCAGCTTAAAAGCGGGGCGCACAGATACGCAGTATTTT. This gives the protein CASSLKAGRTDTQYF.

This clonotype was observed a handful of times. The junction departs from germline at one end; a sequencing error may be responsible. V is TRBV7-2 and J is TRBJ2-3; 7 bases are a match to TRBD2. The CDR3 has 15 residues. Germline-derived CDR1 and CDR2 are SGHTA and FQGNSA. The CDR3 DNA follows: TGTGCCAGCAGCCTAGCGGCCCCTAGCACAGATACGCAGTATTTT. This encodes CASSLAAPSTDTQYF.

The chain links TRBV20-1 to TRBJ2-3; no reliable D call. The CDR3 totals 12 residues. Trimming cost V 1 base and J 5 bases, with 7 bases left between them. CDR1 and CDR2 from the germline V gene are DFQATT and SNEGSKA (reference sequence). CDR3 nucleotides: TGCAGTGCTAGAGGTCCGAAAGATACGCAGTATTTT. It translates to CSARGPKDTQYF.

With regard to this clonotype: A junction boundary mismatches the germline segment, possibly from a read error. J is TRBJ2-7 and V is TRBV11-1; 7 bases map to TRBD1. This CDR3 is 14 amino acids long. CDR1 and CDR2 (germline): SGHAT, FQDESV (reference sequence). Here the CDR3 reads CAISFGTETYEQYF. The CDR3, as DNA: TGTGCCATCAGCTTCGGGACAGAAACCTACGAGCAGTACTTC.

In its sample, this clonotype was seen a few times. The genes are TRBV29-1 and TRBJ2-5, with TRBD1 matching over 8 bases. Trimming at V came to 6 bases and at J to 2 bases, leaving 5 bases not matched to a gene. The CDR3 has 13 residues. The germline V gene has CDR1 SQVTM and CDR2 ANQGSEA. CDR3 sequence: CSVWDRFQETQYF. The CDR3 region has the DNA TGCAGCGTCTGGGACAGGTTTCAAGAGACCCAGTACTTC.

The V and J genes are TRBV28 and TRBJ2-7, with no clear D. CDR1 is MDHEN, CDR2 SYDVKM, per germline. This CDR3 has 14 residues. Trimming left V 6 bases short and J 2 bases short, with 14 bases between. Written as DNA, the CDR3 is TGTGCCAGCAGGCCTCCCACGGCTCCCTACGAGCAGTACTTC. Translation gives CASRPPTAPYEQYF.

This clonotype showed up just a few times. The V and J genes are TRBV20-1 and TRBJ2-2; 7 bases align to TRBD2. The V gene end was trimmed by 2 bases and the J gene end by 5 bases; junction bases not matched to a gene: 11. In germline, CDR1 is DFQATT, CDR2 SNEGSKA (reference sequence). This CDR3 has 16 residues. The CDR3 DNA is TGCAGTGCTAGATCCCGGATGGGGAGGGGTACCGGGGAGCTGTTTTTT. Protein: CSARSRMGRGTGELFF.

This CDR3 reads CASSRPRGQGTDTQYF. The CDR3 region has the DNA TGCGCCAGCAGCAGACCCCGGGGGCAAGGGACAGATACGCAGTATTTT. The chain is built from TRBV10-2 and TRBJ2-3; D tentatively fits TRBD1 or TRBD2 (6 bases each). V was shortened by 6 bases and J by 3 bases, with 19 bases between the two germline ends. CDR1 is WSHSY, CDR2 SAAADI, per germline. This CDR3 contains 16 residues.

This clonotype has ten or more counts. CDR3 in DNA: TGTGCCAGCAGCGCTTTTGGCGGGTATGAGCAGTTCTTC. This sequence encodes CASSAFGGYEQFF. V is TRBV2 and J is TRBJ2-1, with D perhaps TRBD2 (5 bases). CDR3 size: 13 residues. V lost 6 bases to trimming and J lost 8 bases, with 14 bases between them. Germline CDR1 and CDR2: SNHLY and FYNNEI.

A few counts support this clonotype. The chain employs TRBV20-1 and TRBJ1-2; a weak D match, TRBD1 (6 bases). The length of the CDR3 is 14 residues. V was pared by 0 bases and J by 8 bases, with 16 bases between. The germline gives CDR1 DFQATT, CDR2 SNEGSKA (reference sequence). The CDR3 sequence is CSARDGGGLEGYTF. The CDR3 DNA is TGCAGTGCTAGAGACGGCGGGGGGCTGGAGGGCTACACCTTC.